This TCR beta chain appears in the sequencing data of a study of beta chain features in type 1 diabetes. Study overall: In age, gender and cell yields, patients were similar to healthy donors. Notes on the study in general: Researchers report that Type 1 diabetes patients had moderately but significantly shorter TCRB CDR3s across all four CD4+ subsets. Patients with type 1 diabetes showed fewer VDJ junction insertions and more deletions. For patients, the naive, central memory and Treg TCRB repertoires appeared more alike than for healthy donors.

As for this clone: No antigen is known for it.

The CDR3 extends over 13 amino acids. Looked up from germline, CDR1 is SQVTM and CDR2 is ANQGSEA. Germline trimming cut 7 bases from V and 6 bases from J; bases unmatched to any gene: 10. Expressed TCRB transcripts were sequenced because the isolated RNA had all been reverse transcribed beforehand. TCRdb keeps only in-frame clones here, not all; method: immunoSEQ multiplex PCR. The sample has about 180,000 clones; about 8% are singletons. A CD45RO/CCR7/CD25/CD127/CD95/CD27 panel sorted naive, central memory, regulatory and stem cell-like memory CD4+ cells. This sequence joins TRBV29-1 and TRBJ1-1; 8 bases line up with TRBD1. Sequenced: central memory CD4+ T cells from blood. The clonotype was recovered from a woman aged 40 to 55 with type 1 diabetes. CDR3 coding DNA: TGCAGCGCTGGGGGCCAGACAGGGGCTGAAGCTTTCTTT. Its protein product is CSAGGQTGAEAFF.